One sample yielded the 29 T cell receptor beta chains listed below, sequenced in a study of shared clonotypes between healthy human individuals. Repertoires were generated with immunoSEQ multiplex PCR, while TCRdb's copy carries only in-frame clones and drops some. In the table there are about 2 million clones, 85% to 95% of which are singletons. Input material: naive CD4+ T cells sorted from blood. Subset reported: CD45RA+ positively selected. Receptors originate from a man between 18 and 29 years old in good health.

The chain's CDR3 is CASSTSTGNNQPQHF. The CDR3 bases are TGTGCCAGCAGCACCTCGACAGGGAACAATCAGCCCCAGCATTTT. The rearrangement links TRBV7-2 to TRBJ1-5; 7 bases line up with TRBD1. The CDR3 contains 15 residues. The ends lost 5 bases at V and 3 bases at J; junction bases unmatched: 7. CDR1 and CDR2 (germline): SGHTA, FQGNSA.

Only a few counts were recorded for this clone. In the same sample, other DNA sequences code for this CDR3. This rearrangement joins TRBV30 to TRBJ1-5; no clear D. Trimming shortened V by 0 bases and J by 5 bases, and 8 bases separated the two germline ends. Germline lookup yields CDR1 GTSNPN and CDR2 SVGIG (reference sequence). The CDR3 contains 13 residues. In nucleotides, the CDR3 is TGTGCCTGGAGTGTCGGGCTCGATCAGCCCCAGCATTTT. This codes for CAWSVGLDQPQHF.

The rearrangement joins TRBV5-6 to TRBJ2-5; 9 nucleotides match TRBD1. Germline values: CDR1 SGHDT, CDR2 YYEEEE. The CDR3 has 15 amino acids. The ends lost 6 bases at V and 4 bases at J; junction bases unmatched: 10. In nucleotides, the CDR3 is TGTGCCAGCACCCTGGCCGGGACAGGGTTAGAGACCCAGTACTTC. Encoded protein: CASTLAGTGLETQYF.

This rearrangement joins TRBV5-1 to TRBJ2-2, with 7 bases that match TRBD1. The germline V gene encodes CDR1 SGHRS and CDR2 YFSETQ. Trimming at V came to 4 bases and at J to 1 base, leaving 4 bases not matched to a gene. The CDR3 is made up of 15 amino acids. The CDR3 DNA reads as TGCGCCAGCAGCCAACGACAGGGGAACACCGGGGAGCTGTTTTTT. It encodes CASSQRQGNTGELFF.

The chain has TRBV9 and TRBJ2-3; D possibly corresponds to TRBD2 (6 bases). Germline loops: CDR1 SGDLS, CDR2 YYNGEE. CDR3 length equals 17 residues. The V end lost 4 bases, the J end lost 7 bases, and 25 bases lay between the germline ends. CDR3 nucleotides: TGTGCCAGCAGCACGTCGGGCGGGGTGGACCTCCTATATACGCAGTATTTT. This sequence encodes CASSTSGGVDLLYTQYF. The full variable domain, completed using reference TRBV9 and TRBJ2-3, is DSGVTQTPKHLITATGQRVTLRCSPRSGDLSVYWYQQSLDQGLQFLIQYYNGEERAKGNILERFSAQQFPDLHSELNLSSLELGDSALYFCASSTSGGVDLLYTQYFGPGTRLTVL.

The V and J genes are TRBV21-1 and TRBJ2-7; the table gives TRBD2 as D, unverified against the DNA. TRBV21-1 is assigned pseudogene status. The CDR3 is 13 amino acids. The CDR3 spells CASSATSRYEQYF. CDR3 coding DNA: TGTGCCAGCAGCGCTACCTCCCGCTACGAGCAGTACTTC.

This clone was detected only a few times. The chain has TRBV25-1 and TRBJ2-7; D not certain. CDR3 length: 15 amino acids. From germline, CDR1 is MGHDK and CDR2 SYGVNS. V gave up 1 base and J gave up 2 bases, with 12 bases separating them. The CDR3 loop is CASSESAKGTYEQYF. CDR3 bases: TGTGCCAGCAGTGAATCCGCCAAAGGCACCTACGAGCAGTACTTC.

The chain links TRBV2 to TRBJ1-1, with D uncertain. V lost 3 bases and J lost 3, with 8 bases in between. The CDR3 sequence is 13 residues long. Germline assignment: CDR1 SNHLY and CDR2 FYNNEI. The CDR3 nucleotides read TGTGCCAGCAGTGAGGTGGTGTACACTGAAGCTTTCTTT. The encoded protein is CASSEVVYTEAFF.

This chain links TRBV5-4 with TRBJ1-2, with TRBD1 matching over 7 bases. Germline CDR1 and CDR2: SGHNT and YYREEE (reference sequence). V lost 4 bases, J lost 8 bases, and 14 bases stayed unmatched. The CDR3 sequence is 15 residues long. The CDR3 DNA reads TGTGCCAGCAGCCCCCGCCGGGACAGCTCCCTCGGCTACACCTTC. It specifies CASSPRRDSSLGYTF.

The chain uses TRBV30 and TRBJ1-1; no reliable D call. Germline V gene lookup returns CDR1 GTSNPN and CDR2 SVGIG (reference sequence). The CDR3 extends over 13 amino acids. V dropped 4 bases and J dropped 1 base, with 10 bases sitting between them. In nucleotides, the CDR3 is TGTGCCTGGAACCAGGAGGAGAACACTGAAGCTTTCTTT. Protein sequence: CAWNQEENTEAFF. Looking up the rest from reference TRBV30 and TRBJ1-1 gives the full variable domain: SQTIHQWPATLVQPVGSPLSLECTVEGTSNPNLYWYRQAAGRGLQLLFYSVGIGQISSEVPQNLSASRPQDRQFILSSKKLLLSDSGFYLCAWNQEENTEAFFGQGTRLTVV.

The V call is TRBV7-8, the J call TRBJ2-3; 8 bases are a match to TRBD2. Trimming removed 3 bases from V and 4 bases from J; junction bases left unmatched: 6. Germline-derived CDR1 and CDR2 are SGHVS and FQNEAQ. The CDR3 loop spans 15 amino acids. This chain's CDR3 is CASSFGGGRADTQYF. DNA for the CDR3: TGTGCCAGCAGCTTTGGCGGGGGGAGGGCAGATACGCAGTATTTT.

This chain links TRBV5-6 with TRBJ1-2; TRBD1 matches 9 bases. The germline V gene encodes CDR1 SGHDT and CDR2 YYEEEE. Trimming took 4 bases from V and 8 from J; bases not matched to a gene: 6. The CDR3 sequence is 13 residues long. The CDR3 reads CASSRDRATGYTF. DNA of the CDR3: TGTGCCAGCAGCCGGGACAGGGCGACCGGCTACACCTTC.

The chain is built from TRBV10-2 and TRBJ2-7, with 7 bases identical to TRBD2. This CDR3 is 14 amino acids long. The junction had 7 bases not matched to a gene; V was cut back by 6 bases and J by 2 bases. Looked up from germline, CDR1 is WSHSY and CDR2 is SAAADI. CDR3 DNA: TGCGCCAGCAGGGGGGGGTACGTTCCCTACGAGCAGTACTTC. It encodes CASRGGYVPYEQYF.

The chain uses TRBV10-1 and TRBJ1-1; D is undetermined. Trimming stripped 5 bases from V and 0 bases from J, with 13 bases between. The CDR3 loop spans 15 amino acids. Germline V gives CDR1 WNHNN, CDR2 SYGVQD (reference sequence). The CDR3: CASSPRQEMNTEAFF. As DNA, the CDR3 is TGCGCCAGCAGTCCTAGACAAGAAATGAACACTGAAGCTTTCTTT.

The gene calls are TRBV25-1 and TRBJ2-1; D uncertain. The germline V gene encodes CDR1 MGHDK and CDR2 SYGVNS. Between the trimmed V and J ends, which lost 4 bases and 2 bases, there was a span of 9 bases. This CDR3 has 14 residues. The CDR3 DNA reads TGTGCCAGCAGTGGGGTAGAAACCTACAATGAGCAGTTCTTC. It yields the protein CASSGVETYNEQFF.

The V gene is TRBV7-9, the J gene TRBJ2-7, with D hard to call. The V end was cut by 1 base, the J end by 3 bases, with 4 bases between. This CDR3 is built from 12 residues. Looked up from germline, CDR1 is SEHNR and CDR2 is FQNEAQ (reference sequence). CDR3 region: CASSLVNYEQYF. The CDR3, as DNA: TGTGCCAGCAGCTTAGTCAACTACGAGCAGTACTTC.

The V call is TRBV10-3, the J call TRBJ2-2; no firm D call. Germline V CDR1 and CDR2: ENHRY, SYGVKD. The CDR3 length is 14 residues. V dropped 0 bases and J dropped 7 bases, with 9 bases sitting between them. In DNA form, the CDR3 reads TGTGCCATCAGTGAGTCGTTAGGGAACGGGGAGCTGTTTTTT. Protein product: CAISESLGNGELFF.

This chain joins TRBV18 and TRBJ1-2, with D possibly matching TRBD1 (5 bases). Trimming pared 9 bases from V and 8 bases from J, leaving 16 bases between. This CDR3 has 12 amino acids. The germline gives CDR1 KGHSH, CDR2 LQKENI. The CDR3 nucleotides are TGTGCCAGTTCAAGGAGCAGGGACGGCTACACCTTC. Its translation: CASSRSRDGYTF.

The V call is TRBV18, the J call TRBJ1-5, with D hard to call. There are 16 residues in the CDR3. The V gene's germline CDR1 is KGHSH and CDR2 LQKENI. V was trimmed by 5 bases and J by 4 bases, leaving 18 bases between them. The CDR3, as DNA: TGTGCCAGCTCAGAGGGATTAGTGGCCCTAAATCAGCCCCAGCATTTT. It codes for CASSEGLVALNQPQHF.

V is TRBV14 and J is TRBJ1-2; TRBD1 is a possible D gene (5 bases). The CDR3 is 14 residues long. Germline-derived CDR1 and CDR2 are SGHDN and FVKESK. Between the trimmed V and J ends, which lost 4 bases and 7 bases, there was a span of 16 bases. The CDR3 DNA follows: TGTGCCAGCAGCCCTCACGGGCCGGGGGTTGGCTACACCTTC. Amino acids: CASSPHGPGVGYTF.

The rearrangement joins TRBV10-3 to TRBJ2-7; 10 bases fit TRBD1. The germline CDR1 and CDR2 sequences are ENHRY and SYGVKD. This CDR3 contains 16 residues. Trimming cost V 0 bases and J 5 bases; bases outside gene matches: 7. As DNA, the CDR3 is TGTGCCATCAGTGAGTCGAAGGGACAGGGGTCAAACGAGCAGTACTTC. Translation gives CAISESKGQGSNEQYF.

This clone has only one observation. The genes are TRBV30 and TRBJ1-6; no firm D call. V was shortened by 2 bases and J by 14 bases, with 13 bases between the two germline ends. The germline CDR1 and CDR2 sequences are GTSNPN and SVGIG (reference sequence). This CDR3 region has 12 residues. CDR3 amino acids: CAWSSLRTSLHF. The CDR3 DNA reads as TGTGCCTGGAGTTCCCTTAGGACTTCCCTCCACTTT.

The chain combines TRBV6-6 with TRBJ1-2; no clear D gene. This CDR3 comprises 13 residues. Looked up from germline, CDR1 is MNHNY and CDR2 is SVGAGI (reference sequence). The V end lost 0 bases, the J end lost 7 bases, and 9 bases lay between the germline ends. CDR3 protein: CASSYSSDFGYTF. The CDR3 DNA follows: TGTGCCAGCAGTTACTCGAGCGACTTTGGCTACACCTTC.

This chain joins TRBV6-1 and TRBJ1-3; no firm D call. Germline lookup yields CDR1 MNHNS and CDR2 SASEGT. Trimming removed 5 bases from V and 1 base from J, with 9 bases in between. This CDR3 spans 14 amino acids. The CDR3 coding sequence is TGTGCCAGCAGTCCTGGTGGGTCTGGAAACACCATATATTTT. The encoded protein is CASSPGGSGNTIYF.

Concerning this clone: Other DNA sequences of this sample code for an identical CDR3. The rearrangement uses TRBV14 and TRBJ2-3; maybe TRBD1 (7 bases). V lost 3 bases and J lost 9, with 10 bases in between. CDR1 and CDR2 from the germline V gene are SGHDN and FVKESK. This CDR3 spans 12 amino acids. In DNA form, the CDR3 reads TGTGCCAGCAGCCAGCAGGGGGGCACGCAGTATTTT. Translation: CASSQQGGTQYF.

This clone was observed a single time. CDR3 amino acids: CASPGQGLSDTEAFF. The CDR3 nucleotides are TGTGCCAGCCCGGGACAGGGGCTCTCGGACACTGAAGCTTTCTTT. This chain joins TRBV28 and TRBJ1-1; 10 positions agree with TRBD1. The CDR3 consists of 15 residues. With 8 bases clipped from V and 3 bases from J, the junction kept 9 bases outside the gene matches. Germline V lookup: CDR1 MDHEN, CDR2 SYDVKM.

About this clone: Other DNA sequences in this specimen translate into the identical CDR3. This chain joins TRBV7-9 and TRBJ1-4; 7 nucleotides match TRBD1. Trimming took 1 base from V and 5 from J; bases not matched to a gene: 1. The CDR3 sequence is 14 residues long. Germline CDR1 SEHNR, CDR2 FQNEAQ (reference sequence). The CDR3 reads CASSLVGQNEKLFF. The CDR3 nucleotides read TGTGCCAGCAGCTTAGTGGGACAGAATGAAAAACTGTTTTTT.

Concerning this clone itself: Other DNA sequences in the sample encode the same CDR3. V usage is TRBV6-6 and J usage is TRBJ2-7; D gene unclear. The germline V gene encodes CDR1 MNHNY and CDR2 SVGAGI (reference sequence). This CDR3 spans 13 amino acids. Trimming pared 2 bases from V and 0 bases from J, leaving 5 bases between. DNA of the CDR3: TGTGCCAGCAGTTACCTTAGCTCCTACGAGCAGTACTTC. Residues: CASSYLSSYEQYF.

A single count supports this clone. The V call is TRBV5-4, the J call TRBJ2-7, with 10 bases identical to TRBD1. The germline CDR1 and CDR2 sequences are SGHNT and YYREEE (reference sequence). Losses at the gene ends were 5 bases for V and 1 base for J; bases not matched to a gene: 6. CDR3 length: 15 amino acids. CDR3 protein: CASRYGTGASYEQYF. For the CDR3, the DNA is TGTGCCAGCAGATACGGGACAGGGGCTTCCTACGAGCAGTACTTC.